This is a list of T cell receptor beta chains from one sample in a study of blood T cell repertoires in COVID-19. Using immunoSEQ multiplex PCR, the repertoire was profiled, and TCRdb retains in-frame clones only, with some absent. The sample contains tens of thousands of clones, about 88% of which appear only once. Sequencing used peripheral blood. Every receptor here comes from a man aged 55 to 70 with acute or convalescent COVID-19. Each CDR3 is given with its conserved first and last residue. The D gene is left open where the match is weak. The size of a clone is reported for some rows only, either as once, few or many, or as a class for expanded clones.

J gene: TRBJ1-1
V gene: TRBV11-2
clone size: once
D gene: .
CDR3 protein: CASSSQAVQAFF
CDR3 DNA: TGTGCCAGCAGCTCCCAGGCCGTACAAGCTTTCTTT

J gene: TRBJ1-3
V gene: TRBV2
clone size: .
D gene: .
CDR3 protein: CASSNRSSGNTIYF
CDR3 DNA: TGTGCCAGCAGCAACCGGAGCTCTGGAAACACCATATATTTT

J gene: TRBJ1-1
V gene: TRBV5-1
clone size: .
D gene: .
CDR3 protein: CASSLVADTEAFF
CDR3 DNA: TGCGCCAGCAGCTTGGTGGCAGACACTGAAGCTTTCTTT

J gene: TRBJ1-2
V gene: TRBV2
clone size: .
D gene: .
CDR3 protein: CASSAQGYGYTF
CDR3 DNA: TGTGCCAGCAGTGCACAGGGTTATGGCTACACCTTC

J gene: TRBJ2-1
V gene: TRBV11-3
clone size: .
D gene: .
CDR3 protein: CASSLNPQGNEQFF
CDR3 DNA: TGTGCCAGCAGCTTAAACCCTCAGGGCAATGAGCAGTTCTTC

J gene: TRBJ1-2
V gene: TRBV6-5
clone size: .
D gene: .
CDR3 protein: CASGYSESGYTF
CDR3 DNA: TGTGCCAGCGGGTATTCGGAGTCGGGCTACACCTTC

J gene: TRBJ2-7
V gene: TRBV5-8
clone size: .
D gene: .
CDR3 protein: CASSLAIWGGWYEQYF
CDR3 DNA: TGTGCCAGCAGCTTGGCCATCTGGGGGGGCTGGTACGAGCAGTACTTC

J gene: TRBJ1-1
V gene: TRBV7-8
clone size: .
D gene: TRBD1
CDR3 protein: CASSFGQANTEAFF
CDR3 DNA: TGTGCCAGCAGCTTCGGACAGGCGAACACTGAAGCTTTCTTT

J gene: TRBJ1-2
V gene: TRBV12-3/TRBV12-4
clone size: few
D gene: .
CDR3 protein: CASSLGDNYGYTF
CDR3 DNA: TGTGCCAGCAGTTTAGGCGATAACTATGGCTACACCTTC

J gene: TRBJ2-2
V gene: TRBV6-5
clone size: once
D gene: TRBD2
CDR3 protein: CASSLREAGELFF
CDR3 DNA: TGTGCCAGCAGTTTGCGGGAGGCGGGGGAGCTGTTTTTT